The 17 T cell receptor beta chains in this list originate from one sample, sequenced in a study of control samples from healthy donors and cancer patients. Here immunoSEQ multiplex PCR was the method, and the copy in TCRdb shows in-frame clones only, minus some. The data contain about 98,000 clones, approximately 82% of them singletons. Sequencing used blood. The source is a man aged 55 to 70 in good health.

The CDR3 region has the DNA TGTGCCAGCAGCTTAGTGGGAACTAGCGGGATCGACTACGAGCAGTACTTC. It specifies CASSLVGTSGIDYEQYF. The genes are TRBV13 and TRBJ2-7; 10 nucleotides agree with TRBD2. Germline-derived CDR1 and CDR2 are PRHDT and FYEKMQ (reference sequence). V shed 1 base, J shed 3 bases, and the junction held 9 bases outside the gene matches. There are 17 residues in the CDR3.

This chain links TRBV5-8 with TRBJ2-7, with D possibly matching TRBD1 (6 bases). Trimming pared 1 base from V and 7 bases from J, leaving 18 bases between. This CDR3 has 15 residues. Per the germline V gene, CDR1 is SGHTS and CDR2 is YDEGEE. CDR3 sequence: CASSLTDSLPREQYF. DNA for the CDR3: TGTGCCAGCAGCTTGACGGACAGCCTACCCCGGGAGCAGTACTTC.

The chain employs TRBV9 and TRBJ1-2; D uncertain. Germline CDR1 reads SGDLS; CDR2 reads YYNGEE. The CDR3 covers 15 residues. V dropped 3 bases and J dropped 0 bases, with 12 bases sitting between them. The CDR3 region has the DNA TGTGCCAGCAGCGCCCGGGTCGAAGCTAACTATGGCTACACCTTC. The encoded protein is CASSARVEANYGYTF.

The CDR3 region has the DNA TGTGCCAGCAGCCAAGAAACGACTAGCGGCTACAATGAGCAGTTCTTC. It yields the protein CASSQETTSGYNEQFF. V is TRBV3-1 (or the pseudogene TRBV3-2) and J is TRBJ2-1; TRBD2 matches at 9 bases. CDR1 and CDR2 (germline): LGHDT, YNNKEL (reference sequence). The CDR3 runs to 16 residues. Trimming took 0 bases from V and 3 from J; bases not matched to a gene: 3.

This chain uses TRBV5-1 with TRBJ1-1; tentative D call: TRBD1 (5 bases). The V and J ends lost 6 bases and 1 base respectively, with 10 bases between them. In germline, CDR1 is SGHRS, CDR2 YFSETQ. The CDR3 contains 13 residues. This CDR3 is CASTRDRNTEAFF. As DNA, the CDR3 is TGCGCCAGCACCCGGGACCGGAACACTGAAGCTTTCTTT.

The gene calls are TRBV12-3 or TRBV12-4 and TRBJ2-5, with TRBD2 matching 8 bases. This CDR3 contains 13 residues. With 5 bases clipped from V and 2 bases from J, the junction kept 1 base outside the gene matches. The CDR3 here is CASSRLAQETQYF. Here the CDR3 DNA reads TGTGCCAGCAGTAGACTAGCGCAAGAGACCCAGTACTTC.

The genes are TRBV6-5 and TRBJ2-5; 9 bases agree with TRBD1. Germline CDR1 is MNHEY and CDR2 is SVGAGI. The CDR3 spans 14 residues. V lost 5 bases and J lost 5; bases outside the gene matches: 6. The chain's CDR3 is CASSRTGARETQYF. CDR3 bases: TGTGCCAGCAGTCGGACAGGGGCGAGGGAGACCCAGTACTTC.

The chain recombines TRBV5-1 with TRBJ2-7, with 7 bases fitting TRBD1. From germline, CDR1 is SGHRS and CDR2 YFSETQ. V lost 7 bases and J lost 3; bases outside the gene matches: 13. The CDR3 is made up of 15 amino acids. DNA for the CDR3: TGCGCCAGCTCAAGCACCGGGACAGCTTACTACGAGCAGTACTTC. Encoded protein: CASSSTGTAYYEQYF.

The chain links TRBV5-4 to TRBJ1-2; D unresolved. The CDR3 runs 13 residues. V lost 2 bases, J lost 8 bases, and 13 bases lay in between. CDR1 and CDR2 (germline): SGHNT, YYREEE (reference sequence). The chain's CDR3 is CASSFRTLRGYTF. CDR3 coding DNA: TGTGCCAGCAGCTTTAGGACGCTCCGGGGCTACACCTTC. The complete variable domain, with remaining parts taken from reference TRBV5-4 and TRBJ1-2, reads ETGVTQSPTHLIKTRGQQVTLRCSSQSGHNTVSWYQQALGQGPQFIFQYYREEENGRGNFPPRFSGLQFPNYSSELNVNALELDDSALYLCASSFRTLRGYTFGSGTRLTVV.

The CDR3 region is CAWSVVGTDTQYF. The DNA of the CDR3 is TGTGCCTGGAGTGTTGTCGGCACAGATACGCAGTATTTT. This sequence joins TRBV30 and TRBJ2-3; D unclear. Trimming cost V 0 bases and J 1 base, with 5 bases left between them. This CDR3 region has 13 residues. Germline V gene data show CDR1 as GTSNPN and CDR2 as SVGIG (reference sequence). The whole variable domain, remainder taken from reference TRBV30 and TRBJ2-3, is SQTIHQWPATLVQPVGSPLSLECTVEGTSNPNLYWYRQAAGRGLQLLFYSVGIGQISSEVPQNLSASRPQDRQFILSSKKLLLSDSGFYLCAWSVVGTDTQYFGPGTRLTVL.

This clone occurred once. The V call is TRBV5-1, the J call TRBJ1-1, with D possibly being TRBD1 (6 bases). Between the trimmed V and J ends, which lost 4 bases and 10 bases, there was a span of 17 bases. The germline CDR1 and CDR2 sequences are SGHRS and YFSETQ. The CDR3 has 13 amino acids. CDR3 in amino acids: CASSNGPRGSAFF. In nucleotides, the CDR3 is TGCGCCAGCAGCAACGGACCCAGGGGATCAGCTTTCTTT.

The chain couples TRBV5-5 to TRBJ2-1, with D unclear. Germline CDR1 reads SGHKS; CDR2 reads YYEKEE (reference sequence). The CDR3 covers 19 residues. V shed 1 base and J shed 7 bases, with 27 bases lying between them. CDR3 amino acids: CASSLTDISLGFIPNEQFF. For the CDR3, the DNA is TGTGCCAGCAGCTTGACCGACATCTCACTTGGCTTCATCCCAAATGAGCAGTTCTTC.

V usage is TRBV19 and J usage is TRBJ2-1, with D possibly TRBD1 on 5 matching bases. CDR1 is LNHDA and CDR2 is SQIVND in the germline V gene (reference sequence). This CDR3 has 16 amino acids. V lost 4 bases and J 0 bases, leaving 13 bases between the germline ends. Here the CDR3 DNA reads TGTGCCAGTAGTAACTTGGGGCAGGGCTCCTACAATGAGCAGTTCTTC. Its translation: CASSNLGQGSYNEQFF.

The chain carries TRBV30 and TRBJ1-6; D might be TRBD1 (5 bases). V was pared by 0 bases and J by 0 bases, with 9 bases between. The germline gives CDR1 GTSNPN, CDR2 SVGIG (reference sequence). This CDR3 region has 16 residues. The CDR3 reads CAWSVGVGSYNSPLHF. The CDR3 DNA reads TGTGCCTGGAGTGTAGGGGTTGGCTCCTATAATTCACCCCTCCACTTT.

The chain carries TRBV19 and TRBJ1-4; D ambiguous. The CDR3 runs to 13 residues. The germline gives CDR1 LNHDA, CDR2 SQIVND (reference sequence). V was trimmed by 9 bases and J by 5 bases, leaving 13 bases between them. CDR3 sequence: CASSQAPNEKLFF. The CDR3 DNA sequence: TGTGCCAGCTCGCAGGCCCCCAATGAAAAACTGTTTTTT.

This chain joins TRBV6-6 and TRBJ1-5; D is possibly TRBD1 (5 bases). The CDR3 covers 13 residues. Trimming cost V 2 bases and J 6 bases, with 8 bases left between them. Germline CDR1 reads MNHNY; CDR2 reads SVGAGI (reference sequence). For the CDR3, the DNA is TGTGCCAGCAGTTACGAGGACACTCAGCCCCAGCATTTT. Translated, it gives CASSYEDTQPQHF.

V is TRBV19 and J is TRBJ1-5; unclear D gene. Per germline, CDR1 LNHDA and CDR2 SQIVND (reference sequence). The CDR3 is made up of 16 amino acids. V shed 0 bases and J shed 0 bases, with 9 bases lying between them. CDR3 in amino acids: CASSIDDFPSNQPQHF. Here the CDR3 DNA reads TGTGCCAGTAGTATAGATGATTTTCCTAGCAATCAGCCCCAGCATTTT. The entire variable domain, with the rest obtained from reference TRBV19 and TRBJ1-5, is as follows: DGGITQSPKYLFRKEGQNVTLSCEQNLNHDAMYWYRQDPGQGLRLIYYSQIVNDFQKGDIAEGYSVSREKKESFPLTVTSAQKNPTAFYLCASSIDDFPSNQPQHFGDGTRLSIL.